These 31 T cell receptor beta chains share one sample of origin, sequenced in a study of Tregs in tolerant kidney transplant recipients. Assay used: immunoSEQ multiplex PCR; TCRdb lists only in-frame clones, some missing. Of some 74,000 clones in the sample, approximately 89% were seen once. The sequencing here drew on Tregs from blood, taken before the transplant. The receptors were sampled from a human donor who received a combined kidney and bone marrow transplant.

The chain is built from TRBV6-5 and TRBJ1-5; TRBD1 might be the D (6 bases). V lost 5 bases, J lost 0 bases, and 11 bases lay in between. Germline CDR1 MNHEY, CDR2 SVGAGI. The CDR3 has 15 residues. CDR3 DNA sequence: TGTGCCAGCAGTAGGGGGGAATATAGCAATCAGCCCCAGCATTTT. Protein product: CASSRGEYSNQPQHF.

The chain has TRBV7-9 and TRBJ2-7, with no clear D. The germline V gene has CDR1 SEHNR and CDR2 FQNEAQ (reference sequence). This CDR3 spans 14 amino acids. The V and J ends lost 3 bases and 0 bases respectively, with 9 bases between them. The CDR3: CASSFGFSSYEQYF. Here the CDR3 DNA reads TGTGCCAGCAGCTTCGGGTTCAGCTCCTACGAGCAGTACTTC.

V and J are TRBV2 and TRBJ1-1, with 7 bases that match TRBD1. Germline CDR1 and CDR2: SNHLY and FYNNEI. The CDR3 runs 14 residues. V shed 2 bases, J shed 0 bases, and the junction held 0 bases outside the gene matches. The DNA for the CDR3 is TGTGCCAGCAGTGAAAGGGGGCTGAACACTGAAGCTTTCTTT. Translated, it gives CASSERGLNTEAFF.

The CDR3 nucleotides are TGTGCCAGCGGCGGGCAGGTCGCCGAGCAGTACTTC. Translation: CASGGQVAEQYF. V gene TRBV28 combines with J gene TRBJ2-7, with TRBD2 as a possible D gene (5 bases). There are 12 residues in the CDR3. Germline V CDR1 and CDR2: MDHEN, SYDVKM. Trimming pared 8 bases from V and 6 bases from J, leaving 14 bases between.

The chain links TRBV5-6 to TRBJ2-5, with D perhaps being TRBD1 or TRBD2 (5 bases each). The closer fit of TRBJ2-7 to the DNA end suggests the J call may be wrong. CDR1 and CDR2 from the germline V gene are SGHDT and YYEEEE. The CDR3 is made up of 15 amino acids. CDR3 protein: CASSDGAHSLYEQYF. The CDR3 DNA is TGTGCCAGCAGCGACGGGGCACACTCCCTCTACGAGCAGTACTTC.

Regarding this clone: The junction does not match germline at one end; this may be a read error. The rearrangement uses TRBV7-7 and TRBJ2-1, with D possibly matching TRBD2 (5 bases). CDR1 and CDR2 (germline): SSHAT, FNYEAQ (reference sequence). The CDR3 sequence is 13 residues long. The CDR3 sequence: CASSLAGEYVQFF. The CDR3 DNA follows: TGTGCTAGCAGCTTAGCCGGGGAATACGTGCAGTTCTTC.

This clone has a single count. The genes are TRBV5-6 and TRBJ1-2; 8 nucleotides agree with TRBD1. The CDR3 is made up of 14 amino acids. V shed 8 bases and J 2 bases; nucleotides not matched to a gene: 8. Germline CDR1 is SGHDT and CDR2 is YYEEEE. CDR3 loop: CASWGGQGNYGYTF. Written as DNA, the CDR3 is TGTGCCAGTTGGGGTGGACAGGGCAACTATGGCTACACCTTC.

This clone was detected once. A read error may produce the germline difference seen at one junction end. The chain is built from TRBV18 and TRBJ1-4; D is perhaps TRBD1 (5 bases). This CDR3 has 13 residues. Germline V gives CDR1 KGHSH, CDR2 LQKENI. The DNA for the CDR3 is TGTGTCAGCTCACCGGGGGACCAGCATGGAATGTTTTTT. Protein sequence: CVSSPGDQHGMFF.

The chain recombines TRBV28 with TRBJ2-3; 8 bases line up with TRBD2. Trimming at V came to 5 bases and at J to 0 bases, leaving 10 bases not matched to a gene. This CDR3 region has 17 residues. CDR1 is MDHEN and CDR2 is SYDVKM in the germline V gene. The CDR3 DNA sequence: TGTGCCAGCAGTGCCCCCTGGCCTAGCGGGAGCACAGATACGCAGTATTTT. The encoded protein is CASSAPWPSGSTDTQYF.

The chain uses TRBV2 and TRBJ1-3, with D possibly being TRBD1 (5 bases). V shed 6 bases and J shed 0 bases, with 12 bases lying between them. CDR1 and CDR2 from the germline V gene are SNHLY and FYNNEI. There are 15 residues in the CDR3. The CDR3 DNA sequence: TGTGCCAGCAGGCCGGGGGAAGCCTCTGGAAACACCATATATTTT. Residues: CASRPGEASGNTIYF.

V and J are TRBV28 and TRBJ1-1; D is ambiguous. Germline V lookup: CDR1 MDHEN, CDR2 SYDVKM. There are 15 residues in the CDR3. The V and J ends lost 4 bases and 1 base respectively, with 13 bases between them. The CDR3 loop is CASSSPHWENTEAFF. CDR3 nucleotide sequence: TGTGCCAGCAGTTCCCCCCATTGGGAGAACACTGAAGCTTTCTTT.

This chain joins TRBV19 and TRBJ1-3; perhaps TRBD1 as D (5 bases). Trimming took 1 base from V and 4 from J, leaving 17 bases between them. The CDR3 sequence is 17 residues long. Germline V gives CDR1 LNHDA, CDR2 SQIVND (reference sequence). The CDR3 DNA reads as TGTGCCAGTAGTATAGGCGGGACGACACGGGCCGGAAACACCATATATTTT. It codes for CASSIGGTTRAGNTIYF.

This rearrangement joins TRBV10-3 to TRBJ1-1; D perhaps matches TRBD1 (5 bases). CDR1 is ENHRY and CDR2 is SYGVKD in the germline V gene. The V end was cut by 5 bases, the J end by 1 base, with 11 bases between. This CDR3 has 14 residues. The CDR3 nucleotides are TGTGCCATCAGTTCCGGGACGGGGAACACTGAAGCTTTCTTT. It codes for CAISSGTGNTEAFF.

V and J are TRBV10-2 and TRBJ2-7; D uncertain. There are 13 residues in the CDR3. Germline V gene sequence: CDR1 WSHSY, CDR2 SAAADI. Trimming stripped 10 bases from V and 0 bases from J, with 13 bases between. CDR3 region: CATAMGPSYEQYF. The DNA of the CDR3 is TGCGCCACCGCGATGGGCCCCTCCTACGAGCAGTACTTC.

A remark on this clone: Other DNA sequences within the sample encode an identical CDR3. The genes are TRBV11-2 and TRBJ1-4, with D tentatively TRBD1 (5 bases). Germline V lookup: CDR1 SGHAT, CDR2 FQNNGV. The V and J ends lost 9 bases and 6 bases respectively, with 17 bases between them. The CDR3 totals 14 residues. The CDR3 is CASSRGTPDEKLFF. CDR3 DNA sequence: TGTGCCAGTAGCCGCGGGACGCCCGATGAAAAACTGTTTTTT.

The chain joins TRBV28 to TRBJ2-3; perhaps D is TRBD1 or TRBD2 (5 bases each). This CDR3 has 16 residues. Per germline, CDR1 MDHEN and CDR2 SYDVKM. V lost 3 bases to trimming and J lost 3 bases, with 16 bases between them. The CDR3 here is CASSLRGDRSTDTQYF. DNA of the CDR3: TGTGCCAGCAGTTTGAGAGGGGATCGCTCTACAGATACGCAGTATTTT.

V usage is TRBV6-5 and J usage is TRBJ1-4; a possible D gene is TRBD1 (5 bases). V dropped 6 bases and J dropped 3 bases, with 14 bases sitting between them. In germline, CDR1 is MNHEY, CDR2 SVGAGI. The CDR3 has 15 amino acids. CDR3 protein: CASRNGGDSNEKLFF. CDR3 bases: TGTGCCAGCAGAAACGGGGGGGACTCTAATGAAAAACTGTTTTTT.

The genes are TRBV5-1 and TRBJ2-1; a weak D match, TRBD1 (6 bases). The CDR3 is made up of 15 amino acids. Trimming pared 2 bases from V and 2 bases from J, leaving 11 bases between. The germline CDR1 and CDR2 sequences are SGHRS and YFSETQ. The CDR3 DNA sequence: TGCGCCAGCAGCTTAGAGACAGGTACCTACAATGAGCAGTTCTTC. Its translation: CASSLETGTYNEQFF.

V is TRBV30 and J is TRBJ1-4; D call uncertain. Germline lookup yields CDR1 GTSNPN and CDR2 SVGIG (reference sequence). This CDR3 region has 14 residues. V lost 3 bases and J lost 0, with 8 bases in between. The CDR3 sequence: CAWSQQATNEKLFF. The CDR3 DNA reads TGTGCCTGGAGCCAACAAGCAACTAATGAAAAACTGTTTTTT.

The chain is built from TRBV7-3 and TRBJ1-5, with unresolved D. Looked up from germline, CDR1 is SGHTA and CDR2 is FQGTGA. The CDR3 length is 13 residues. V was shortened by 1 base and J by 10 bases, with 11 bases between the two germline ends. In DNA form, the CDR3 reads TGTGCCAGCAGCTTAAACCAGACGAATCCCCAGCATTTT. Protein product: CASSLNQTNPQHF.

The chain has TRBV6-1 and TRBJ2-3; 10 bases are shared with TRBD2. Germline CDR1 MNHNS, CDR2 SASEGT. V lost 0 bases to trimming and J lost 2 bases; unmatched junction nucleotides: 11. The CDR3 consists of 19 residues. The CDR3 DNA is TGTGCCAGCAGTGAAGCTCGGACTAGCGGATACCTACCCACAGATACGCAGTATTTT. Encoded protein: CASSEARTSGYLPTDTQYF.

The CDR3 protein is CASSYGGGDWEQYF. The DNA of the CDR3 is TGTGCCAGCAGTTACGGCGGGGGGGATTGGGAGCAGTACTTC. The V gene is TRBV6-6, the J gene TRBJ2-7, with TRBD2 identical over 9 bases. The V segment lost 2 bases and the J segment 7 bases; nucleotides outside the gene matches: 6. The CDR3 has 14 residues. CDR1 is MNHNY, CDR2 SVGAGI, per germline (reference sequence).

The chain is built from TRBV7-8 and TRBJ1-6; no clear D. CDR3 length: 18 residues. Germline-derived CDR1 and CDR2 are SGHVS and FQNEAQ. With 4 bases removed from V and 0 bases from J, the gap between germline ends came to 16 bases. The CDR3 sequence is CASSSAQGGSSYNSPLHF. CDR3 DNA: TGTGCCAGCAGCTCGGCCCAAGGAGGGAGCTCCTATAATTCACCCCTCCACTTT.

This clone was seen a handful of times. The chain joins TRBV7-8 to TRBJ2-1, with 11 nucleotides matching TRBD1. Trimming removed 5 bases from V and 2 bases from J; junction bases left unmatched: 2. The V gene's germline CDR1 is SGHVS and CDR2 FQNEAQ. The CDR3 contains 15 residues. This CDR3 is CASSRTGGPYNEQFF. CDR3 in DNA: TGTGCCAGCAGCCGGACAGGGGGCCCCTACAATGAGCAGTTCTTC.

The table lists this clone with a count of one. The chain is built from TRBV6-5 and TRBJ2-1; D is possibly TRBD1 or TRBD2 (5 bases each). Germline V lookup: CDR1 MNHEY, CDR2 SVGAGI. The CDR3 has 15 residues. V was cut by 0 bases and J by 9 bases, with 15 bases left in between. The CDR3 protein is CASSYSGPQLSEQFF. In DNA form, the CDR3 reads TGTGCCAGCAGTTACTCGGGACCCCAGCTCAGTGAGCAGTTCTTC.

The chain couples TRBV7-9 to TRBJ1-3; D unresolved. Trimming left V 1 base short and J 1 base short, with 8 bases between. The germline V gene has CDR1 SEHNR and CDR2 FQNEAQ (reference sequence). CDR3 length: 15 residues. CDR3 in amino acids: CASSLDGRSGNTIYF. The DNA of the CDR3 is TGTGCCAGCAGCTTAGACGGTCGGTCTGGAAACACCATATATTTT.

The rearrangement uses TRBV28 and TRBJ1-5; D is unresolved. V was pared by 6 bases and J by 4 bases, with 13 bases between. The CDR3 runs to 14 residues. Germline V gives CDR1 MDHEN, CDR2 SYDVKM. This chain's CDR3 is CASSRVHGNQPQHF. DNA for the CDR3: TGTGCCAGCAGCCGGGTCCACGGTAATCAGCCCCAGCATTTT.

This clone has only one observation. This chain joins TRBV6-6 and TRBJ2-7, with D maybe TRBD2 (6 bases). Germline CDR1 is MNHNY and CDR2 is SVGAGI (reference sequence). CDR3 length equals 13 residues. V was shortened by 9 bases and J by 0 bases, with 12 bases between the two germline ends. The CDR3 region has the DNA TGTGCCAGTAGAACTAGCCTCTCCTACGAGCAGTACTTC. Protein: CASRTSLSYEQYF.

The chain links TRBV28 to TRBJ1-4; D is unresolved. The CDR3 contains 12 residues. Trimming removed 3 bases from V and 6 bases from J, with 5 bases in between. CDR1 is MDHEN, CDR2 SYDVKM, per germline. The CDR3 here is CASSFRDEKLFF. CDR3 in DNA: TGTGCCAGCAGTTTCAGAGATGAAAAACTGTTTTTT. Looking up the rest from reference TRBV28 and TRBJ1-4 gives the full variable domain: DVKVTQSSRYLVKRTGEKVFLECVQDMDHENMFWYRQDPGLGLRLIYFSYDVKMKEKGDIPEGYSVSREKKERFSLILESASTNQTSMYLCASSFRDEKLFFGSGTQLSVL.

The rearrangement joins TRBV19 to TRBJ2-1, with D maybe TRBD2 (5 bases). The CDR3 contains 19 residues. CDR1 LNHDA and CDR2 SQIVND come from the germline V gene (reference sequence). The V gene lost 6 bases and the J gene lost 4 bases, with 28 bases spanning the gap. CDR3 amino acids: CASRRTGLEAPLSYNEQFF. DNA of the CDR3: TGTGCCAGTAGGCGGACTGGGCTAGAAGCTCCGTTGTCGTACAATGAGCAGTTCTTC.

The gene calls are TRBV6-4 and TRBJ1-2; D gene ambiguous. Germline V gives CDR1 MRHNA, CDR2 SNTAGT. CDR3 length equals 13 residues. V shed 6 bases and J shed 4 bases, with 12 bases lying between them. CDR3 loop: CASSDDGLYGYTF. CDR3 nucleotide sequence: TGTGCCAGCAGCGACGATGGGCTCTATGGCTACACCTTC.